This T cell receptor (beta chain) was recorded in a study of cytomegalovirus exposure and HLA in healthy donors. Regarding the study as a whole: Later analysis indicated greater clonal expansion among HLA-associated TCR beta chains than among equally common other chains. TCR beta V segments were, for the most part, productive about 87% or about 30% of the time in an earlier analysis.

Turning to this clone: The antigen remains undetermined.

Use of 60 Vbeta and 13 Jbeta primers characterized the PCR. Sequencing used immunoSEQ multiplex PCR; TCRdb keeps in-frame clones, though not all of them. The table lists 120,000 or so clones, 76% of them singletons. The CDR3 runs 15 residues. Germline CDR1 MNHEY, CDR2 SVGAGI. The V gene end was trimmed by 7 bases and the J gene end by 5 bases; junction bases not matched to a gene: 10. Sequenced: PBMCs. The origin of this receptor is a young man in good health and CMV-seropositive. This chain joins TRBV6-5 and TRBJ1-1, with 10 nucleotides matching TRBD1. The CDR3 here is CASTTRQGAETEAFF. In nucleotides, the CDR3 is TGTGCCAGCACCACGCGACAGGGGGCTGAAACTGAAGCTTTCTTT.